This T cell receptor (beta chain) was profiled in a study of T cells in Graves' hyperthyroidism and ophthalmopathy. General observations from the study: Before onset, by a median of approximately 6.2 months, the model predicted ophthalmopathy.

Per germline, CDR1 GTSNPN and CDR2 SVGIG (reference sequence). Trimming cost V 5 bases and J 4 bases; bases outside gene matches: 7. The CDR3 spans 14 residues. Amplified regions were TCR beta CDR3 sequences from RNA transcripts. When the TCR CDR3 underwent first-round RT-PCR, the HTBI primer set was used. A single record per CDR3 protein comes from TCRdb applying MiXCR to the multiplex PCR reads. The sample has about 480,000 distinct CDR3 sequences; about 15% are singletons. Regarding this clonotype: Its specificity is unknown.

V gene TRBV30 combines with J gene TRBJ1-5, with 8 bases identical to TRBD1. Input material: blood. The clonotype comes from a woman in her late teens or twenties with Graves' hyperthyroidism. CDR3 region: CAWDETGGNQPQHF. Written as DNA, the CDR3 is TGTGCCTGGGACGAAACAGGGGGAAATCAGCCCCAGCATTTT. The full variable domain, rest sourced from reference TRBV30 and TRBJ1-5, is SQTIHQWPATLVQPVGSPLSLECTVEGTSNPNLYWYRQAAGRGLQLLFYSVGIGQISSEVPQNLSASRPQDRQFILSSKKLLLSDSGFYLCAWDETGGNQPQHFGDGTRLSIL.